This T cell receptor beta chain was captured by sequencing in a study of HIV-infected patients and healthy controls. Whole-study results and caveats: HIV-infected repertoires had significantly higher mean Gini indices than controls, possibly reflecting oligoclonality.

V was trimmed by 3 bases and J by 4 bases, leaving 6 bases between them. CDR1 is GTSNPN, CDR2 SVGIG, per germline (reference sequence). The CDR3 loop spans 12 amino acids. This clonotype turned up a few times. Its specificity is not known. All unsorted peripheral T cells were captured because whole blood was used without fractionation. Reverse transcription used about 510 ng RNA and constant-region primers for alpha and beta. Separate chain-specific third strand synthesis with multiplexing indices produced the alpha and beta libraries. Ligation attached cDNA to a 5' RACE adapter that carried a random hexamer and SP2 site. TCRdb recomputed calls from the 5' RACE reads with MiXCR, one row per CDR3 protein. The repertoire consists of 15,000 to 20,000 distinct CDR3 sequences, with 8.9% occurring once and the leading ten covering less than 3.5%.

This receptor was taken from an adult in good health. The sequenced sample consisted of blood. The chain couples TRBV30 to TRBJ2-2, with no clear D. Here the CDR3 reads CAWSWLTGELFF. The DNA for the CDR3 is TGTGCCTGGAGCTGGCTCACCGGGGAGCTGTTTTTT.